These T cell receptor beta chains were read from a single sample in a study of CD8+CD57+ T cells in acquired aplastic anemia. Each CDR3 protein is one row after TCRdb ran MiXCR on the reads. The sample holds 150,000 to 180,000 distinct CDR3 sequences, roughly 49% seen once. Sequenced: sorted CD4+, CD8+, or CD8+CD57+ T cells (not recorded which) from PBMCs. All receptors come from a human donor with aplastic anemia. The CDR3 runs from the conserved cysteine through the conserved F or W. A D gene is named only where the DNA matches it firmly. Clone size, where shown, is once, few, many, or a class for clones that have expanded.

V: TRBV29-1; J: TRBJ2-5; D: TRBD1; size: .; CDR3: CSVERGQRETQYF; DNA: TGCAGCGTTGAAAGGGGGCAGAGAGAGACCCAGTACTTC
V: TRBV3-1; J: TRBJ1-2; D: TRBD1; size: .; CDR3: CASSHRQGNYGYTF; DNA: TGTGCCAGCAGCCATCGACAGGGAAACTATGGCTACACCTTC
V: TRBV4-2; J: TRBJ2-7; D: TRBD1; size: many; CDR3: CASSQTQDRGVDEQYF; DNA: TGTGCCAGCAGCCAAACCCAGGACAGGGGTGTTGACGAGCAGTACTTC
V: TRBV10-3; J: TRBJ2-3; D: TRBD2; size: .; CDR3: CASSRTSGGAGDTQYF; DNA: TGTGCCAGCAGTCGGACTAGCGGGGGGGCGGGAGATACGCAGTATTTT
V: TRBV19; J: TRBJ2-6; D: TRBD1; size: .; CDR3: CASNPDRAGANVLTF; DNA: TGTGCCAGTAACCCGGACAGGGCTGGGGCCAACGTCCTGACTTTC
V: TRBV6-1; J: TRBJ1-6; D: .; size: many; CDR3: CASSLTMGSNSPLHF; DNA: TGTGCCAGCAGTCTGACGATGGGGAGTAATTCACCCCTCCACTTT
V: TRBV24-1; J: TRBJ2-3; D: .; size: few; CDR3: CATSDPRGTDTQYF; DNA: TGTGCCACCAGTGACCCCAGGGGCACAGATACGCAGTATTTT
V: TRBV6-1; J: TRBJ2-5; D: TRBD1; size: many; CDR3: CASSPDREGVETQYF; DNA: TGTGCCAGCAGTCCCGACAGGGAAGGGGTAGAGACCCAGTACTTC
V: TRBV2; J: TRBJ1-6; D: TRBD1; size: .; CDR3: CASRGTVIDSPLHF; DNA: TGTGCCAGCAGGGGGACAGTTATTGATTCACCCCTCCACTTT
V: TRBV2; J: TRBJ2-1; D: TRBD2; size: .; CDR3: CASSEAVAGGPYNEQFF; DNA: TGTGCCAGCAGTGAAGCGGTAGCGGGAGGGCCCTACAATGAGCAGTTCTTC
V: TRBV7-6; J: TRBJ2-1; D: TRBD1; size: .; CDR3: CASSWATGTEQFF; DNA: TGTGCCAGCAGCTGGGCGACAGGGACTGAGCAGTTCTTC
V: TRBV11-1; J: TRBJ2-1; D: .; size: many; CDR3: CASSSSPVVYNEQFF; DNA: TGTGCCAGCAGCTCGAGCCCGGTCGTGTACAATGAGCAGTTCTTC
V: TRBV2; J: TRBJ2-5; D: TRBD1; size: many; CDR3: CASRVTGVQETQYF; DNA: TGTGCCAGCAGAGTGACAGGGGTGCAAGAGACCCAGTACTTC
V: TRBV2; J: TRBJ1-5; D: TRBD1; size: many; CDR3: CASSFVPGQGSNQPQHF; DNA: TGTGCCAGCAGTTTTGTCCCGGGACAGGGATCGAATCAGCCCCAGCATTTT
V: TRBV7-3; J: TRBJ2-3; D: TRBD1; size: many; CDR3: CASSLTGIGTDTQYF; DNA: TGTGCCAGCAGCTTGACAGGGATTGGAACAGATACGCAGTATTTT
V: TRBV25-1; J: TRBJ2-5; D: TRBD2; size: .; CDR3: CASSEIRGVHRETQYF; DNA: TGTGCCAGCAGTGAAATCCGGGGGGTACATAGGGAGACCCAGTACTTC
V: TRBV25-1; J: TRBJ2-2; D: TRBD1; size: few; CDR3: CASSVGGANGELFF; DNA: TGTGCCAGCAGTGTAGGGGGCGCGAACGGGGAGCTGTTTTTT
V: TRBV7-9; J: TRBJ2-2; D: .; size: many; CDR3: CASSSPTNTGELFF; DNA: TGTGCCAGCAGCTCCCCCACCAACACCGGGGAGCTGTTTTTT
V: TRBV20-1; J: TRBJ2-7; D: .; size: .; CDR3: CSASGWAYEQYF; DNA: TGCAGTGCTAGCGGGTGGGCATACGAGCAGTACTTC
V: TRBV6-4; J: TRBJ1-2; D: .; size: .; CDR3: CASSETADYGYTF; DNA: TGTGCCAGCAGTGAGACAGCTGACTATGGTTACACCTTC
V: TRBV9; J: TRBJ2-7; D: .; size: once; CDR3: CASSALAYNEQYF; DNA: TGTGCCAGCAGCGCGCTAGCGTACAATGAGCAGTACTTC
V: TRBV7-9; J: TRBJ2-5; D: .; size: few; CDR3: CASSLGSNQETQYF; DNA: TGTGCCAGCAGCTTAGGTTCTAATCAAGAGACCCAGTACTTC
V: TRBV15; J: TRBJ2-5; D: .; size: few; CDR3: CATTERTQQETQYF; DNA: TGTGCCACCACGGAACGGACACAACAAGAGACCCAGTACTTC
V: TRBV7-9; J: TRBJ2-7; D: .; size: .; CDR3: CASSFTDHYEQYF; DNA: TGTGCCAGCAGTTTCACGGACCACTACGAGCAGTACTTC
V: TRBV18; J: TRBJ2-1; D: .; size: .; CDR3: CASSPPSVNEQFF; DNA: TGTGCCAGCTCACCACCATCGGTAAATGAGCAGTTCTTC
V: TRBV27; J: TRBJ1-1; D: .; size: many; CDR3: CASTDSLHTEAFF; DNA: TGTGCCAGCACGGACAGCCTGCACACTGAAGCTTTCTTT
V: TRBV7-9; J: TRBJ2-1; D: TRBD1; size: many; CDR3: CASSPGDRDNEQFF; DNA: TGTGCCAGCAGCCCTGGGGACAGGGACAATGAGCAGTTCTTC
V: TRBV20-1; J: TRBJ2-7; D: TRBD2; size: .; CDR3: CSARLPSGGAWEQYF; DNA: TGCAGTGCTAGACTTCCTAGCGGGGGGGCCTGGGAGCAGTACTTC
V: TRBV20-1; J: TRBJ2-1; D: .; size: few; CDR3: CSASTGDEQFF; DNA: TGCAGTGCTAGTACGGGGGATGAGCAGTTCTTC
V: TRBV4-1; J: TRBJ2-7; D: .; size: .; CDR3: CASSQVRADPQEQYF; DNA: TGCGCCAGCAGCCAAGTGAGAGCGGACCCCCAGGAGCAGTACTTC
V: TRBV15; J: TRBJ1-5; D: .; size: few; CDR3: CATSRVGGQPQHF; DNA: TGTGCCACCAGCAGAGTTGGCGGCCAGCCCCAGCATTTT
V: TRBV10-3; J: TRBJ1-2; D: .; size: .; CDR3: CAISESMVEYSGYTF; DNA: TGTGCCATCAGTGAGTCGATGGTAGAGTATAGTGGCTACACCTTC
V: TRBV7-2; J: TRBJ2-5; D: .; size: few; CDR3: CASRSEETQYF; DNA: TGTGCCAGCAGATCCGAAGAGACCCAGTACTTC
V: TRBV10-2; J: TRBJ1-5; D: .; size: many; CDR3: CASSEPGKPQHF; DNA: TGCGCCAGCAGTGAACCGGGAAAGCCCCAGCATTTT
V: TRBV5-8; J: TRBJ2-2; D: TRBD2; size: once; CDR3: CASSWSGGAGELFF; DNA: TGTGCCAGCAGCTGGAGCGGGGGGGCGGGGGAGCTGTTTTTT
V: TRBV4-1; J: TRBJ1-1; D: .; size: many; CDR3: CASSQGGRAFF; DNA: TGCGCCAGCAGCCAGGGAGGCCGAGCTTTCTTT
V: TRBV19; J: TRBJ1-6; D: TRBD1; size: .; CDR3: CASSSDRATTPLHF; DNA: TGTGCCAGTAGTTCGGACAGGGCGACGACACCCCTCCACTTT